This is a list of T cell receptor beta chains from one sample in a study of control samples from healthy donors and cancer patients. This table comes from immunoSEQ multiplex PCR, and its TCRdb copy is limited to in-frame clones, with some not included. The data show 85,000 to 110,000 clones, roughly 89% seen once. The specimen sequenced was PBMCs. The receptor source for this set is a man aged 55-75 years with lung cancer. Both conserved end residues are part of each CDR3. D genes are given only for firm matches. A clone size is listed for some rows: how often the clone was seen (once, few, many), or a class if it is expanded.

V gene: TRBV21-1; J gene: TRBJ1-1; D gene: -; clone size: -; CDR3 DNA: TGTGCCAGCAGCAAAGGACAGCCGGGACAGGGTCCCACTGAAGCTTTCTTT; CDR3 protein: CASSKGQPGQGPTEAFF
V gene: TRBV7-3; J gene: TRBJ2-6; D gene: -; clone size: -; CDR3 DNA: TGTGCCAGCAGCCCACAGGGGAAGGGCGGGACCGGGGCCAACGTCCTGACTTTC; CDR3 protein: CASSPQGKGGTGANVLTF
V gene: TRBV7-6; J gene: TRBJ1-1; D gene: TRBD1; clone size: -; CDR3 DNA: TGTGCCAGCAGCCCGGGACAGGCGCTCCAAGCTTTCTTT; CDR3 protein: CASSPGQALQAFF
V gene: TRBV3-1/TRBV3-2; J gene: TRBJ2-3; D gene: -; clone size: -; CDR3 DNA: TGTGCCAGCAGCCATTCGCTCGGGGAGGATACGCAGTATTTT; CDR3 protein: CASSHSLGEDTQYF
V gene: TRBV4-1; J gene: TRBJ1-5; D gene: -; clone size: -; CDR3 DNA: TGCGCCAGCAGCCAAGCCACCCGGGACACTCACACTAGCAATCAGCCCCAGCATTTT; CDR3 protein: CASSQATRDTHTSNQPQHF
V gene: TRBV3-1/TRBV3-2; J gene: TRBJ2-1; D gene: -; clone size: -; CDR3 DNA: TGTGCCAGCAGCCAGGGAAAGAACAATGAGCAGTTCTTC; CDR3 protein: CASSQGKNNEQFF
V gene: TRBV5-1; J gene: TRBJ1-5; D gene: TRBD1; clone size: -; CDR3 DNA: TGCGCCAGCAGCCCTTTCGGGGACAGCTTCAATCAGCCCCAGCATTTT; CDR3 protein: CASSPFGDSFNQPQHF
V gene: TRBV6-6; J gene: TRBJ1-6; D gene: -; clone size: once; CDR3 DNA: TGTGCCAGCAGTTACGATAGAGGCCGAGGTAATTCACCCCTCCACTTT; CDR3 protein: CASSYDRGRGNSPLHF
V gene: TRBV5-1; J gene: TRBJ1-3; D gene: -; clone size: -; CDR3 DNA: TGCGCCAGCAGCCCCGAAGGAAACACCATATATTTT; CDR3 protein: CASSPEGNTIYF
V gene: TRBV7-2; J gene: TRBJ2-7; D gene: -; clone size: -; CDR3 DNA: TGTGCCAGCAGCTTCCCACAGGGACGTTCCGTCGAGCAGTACTTC; CDR3 protein: CASSFPQGRSVEQYF
V gene: TRBV3-1/TRBV3-2; J gene: TRBJ2-5; D gene: TRBD1; clone size: -; CDR3 DNA: TGTGCCAGCAGCCGGACAGGGGGCGGCATAAAGACCCAGTACTTC; CDR3 protein: CASSRTGGGIKTQYF
V gene: TRBV24-1; J gene: TRBJ1-5; D gene: TRBD1; clone size: -; CDR3 DNA: TGTGCCACCAGTGATTGGACAGGGGAAGGGGGTCAGCCCCAGCATTTT; CDR3 protein: CATSDWTGEGGQPQHF
V gene: TRBV5-6; J gene: TRBJ1-1; D gene: TRBD1; clone size: -; CDR3 DNA: TGTGCCAGCAGCCCTGGCATAGGGGGCCGGACTGAAGCTTTCTTT; CDR3 protein: CASSPGIGGRTEAFF
V gene: TRBV5-6; J gene: TRBJ1-4; D gene: -; clone size: -; CDR3 DNA: TGTGCCAGCAGCTTGATAAGAAAGTGGGACGTAGCAACTAATGAAAAACTGTTTTTT; CDR3 protein: CASSLIRKWDVATNEKLFF
V gene: TRBV20-1; J gene: TRBJ1-2; D gene: -; clone size: -; CDR3 DNA: TGCAGTGCTAGACAGGACTATGGCTACACCTTC; CDR3 protein: CSARQDYGYTF
V gene: TRBV12-3/TRBV12-4; J gene: TRBJ2-1; D gene: -; clone size: -; CDR3 DNA: TGTGCCAGCAGTTTAGGGGGTCTGGGTGAGCAGTTCTTC; CDR3 protein: CASSLGGLGEQFF
V gene: TRBV6-4; J gene: TRBJ1-2; D gene: -; clone size: -; CDR3 DNA: TGTGCCAGCAGTGTGGACCCGGGGCTCTACTATGGCTACACCTTC; CDR3 protein: CASSVDPGLYYGYTF
V gene: TRBV4-1; J gene: TRBJ1-2; D gene: -; clone size: -; CDR3 DNA: TGCGCCAGCAGCCAAGCGCAGGGCCCCTATGGCTACACCTTC; CDR3 protein: CASSQAQGPYGYTF
V gene: TRBV10-3; J gene: TRBJ2-5; D gene: -; clone size: -; CDR3 DNA: TGTGCCATCAGTGAGTCACTGGGAGAGACCCAGTACTTC; CDR3 protein: CAISESLGETQYF
V gene: TRBV11-2; J gene: TRBJ1-4; D gene: -; clone size: -; CDR3 DNA: TGTGCCAGCAGCCCAACCCCGTACGTAGAAAAACTGTTTTTT; CDR3 protein: CASSPTPYVEKLFF
V gene: TRBV5-1; J gene: TRBJ1-3; D gene: TRBD1; clone size: -; CDR3 DNA: TGCGCCAGCACCTCCGGGACAGGGGGTTACACCATATATTTT; CDR3 protein: CASTSGTGGYTIYF
V gene: TRBV2; J gene: TRBJ2-7; D gene: -; clone size: -; CDR3 DNA: TGTGCCAGCACCCCCGGGGCTTACGAGCAGTACTTC; CDR3 protein: CASTPGAYEQYF
V gene: TRBV5-1; J gene: TRBJ1-6; D gene: -; clone size: -; CDR3 DNA: TGCGCCAGCAGCTTGGAGGGTCCGGGAAGGGTCGGTTCACCCCTCCACTTT; CDR3 protein: CASSLEGPGRVGSPLHF
V gene: TRBV7-8; J gene: TRBJ2-4; D gene: TRBD1; clone size: -; CDR3 DNA: TGTGCCAGCAGCATAGCCGGGACAGGGTCGAGGAACATTCAGTACTTC; CDR3 protein: CASSIAGTGSRNIQYF
V gene: TRBV5-5; J gene: TRBJ1-5; D gene: -; clone size: -; CDR3 DNA: TGTGCCAGCAGCAGGAGTTATAGCAATCAGCCCCAGCATTTT; CDR3 protein: CASSRSYSNQPQHF
V gene: TRBV7-8; J gene: TRBJ2-3; D gene: -; clone size: -; CDR3 DNA: TGTGCCAGCAGCCGGGGACTTTACACAGATACGCAGTATTTT; CDR3 protein: CASSRGLYTDTQYF
V gene: TRBV5-1; J gene: TRBJ2-2; D gene: TRBD1; clone size: -; CDR3 DNA: TGCGCCAGCAGCTCGGGACAGACGAACACCGGGGAGCTGTTTTTT; CDR3 protein: CASSSGQTNTGELFF
V gene: TRBV4-1; J gene: TRBJ1-4; D gene: -; clone size: once; CDR3 DNA: TGCGCCAGCAGCCAAGGAGGTCAGGGTAGGTTGTTTTTT; CDR3 protein: CASSQGGQGRLFF
V gene: TRBV5-1; J gene: TRBJ1-2; D gene: -; clone size: once; CDR3 DNA: TGCGCCAGCAGCTTAGGGGACTCCGTTAAAGGCTACACCTTC; CDR3 protein: CASSLGDSVKGYTF
V gene: TRBV29-1; J gene: TRBJ1-2; D gene: -; clone size: -; CDR3 DNA: TGCAGCGTTGAAGACGGGGGGTACACCTTC; CDR3 protein: CSVEDGGYTF
V gene: TRBV3-1/TRBV3-2; J gene: TRBJ2-7; D gene: -; clone size: -; CDR3 DNA: TGTGCCAGCAGCCAAGATGCAGGGGCGCGAGAGCAGTACTTC; CDR3 protein: CASSQDAGAREQYF
V gene: TRBV5-1; J gene: TRBJ1-3; D gene: TRBD1; clone size: few; CDR3 DNA: TGCGCCAGCAGCTCTGGGACAGAAGGAAACACCATATATTTT; CDR3 protein: CASSSGTEGNTIYF
V gene: TRBV5-6; J gene: TRBJ2-7; D gene: TRBD1; clone size: -; CDR3 DNA: TGTGCCAGCAGCCGCAGGGGGCCTTACCCTGGGACCTACGAGCAGTACTTC; CDR3 protein: CASSRRGPYPGTYEQYF
V gene: TRBV2; J gene: TRBJ1-1; D gene: -; clone size: -; CDR3 DNA: TGTGCCAGCAGTGAGAGGCGGTCAAACACTGAAGCTTTCTTT; CDR3 protein: CASSERRSNTEAFF
V gene: TRBV7-3; J gene: TRBJ2-3; D gene: -; clone size: -; CDR3 DNA: TGTGCCAGCAGCTACGTGGGGGGCGCGGCAGATACGCAGTATTTT; CDR3 protein: CASSYVGGAADTQYF
V gene: TRBV6-1; J gene: TRBJ2-2; D gene: -; clone size: -; CDR3 DNA: TGTGCCAGCAGTGAAGGGGTAGGGGCCGGAAACACCGGGGAGCTGTTTTTT; CDR3 protein: CASSEGVGAGNTGELFF
V gene: TRBV5-6; J gene: TRBJ2-5; D gene: -; clone size: -; CDR3 DNA: TGTGCCAGCAGCTTGGGGACACTTCATATGACGGGGGAGGAGACCCAGTACTTC; CDR3 protein: CASSLGTLHMTGEETQYF
V gene: TRBV11-3; J gene: TRBJ1-6; D gene: -; clone size: -; CDR3 DNA: TGTGCCAGCAGCTTATCAGTCACCTCACCCCTCCACTTT; CDR3 protein: CASSLSVTSPLHF
V gene: TRBV3-1/TRBV3-2; J gene: TRBJ1-2; D gene: -; clone size: -; CDR3 DNA: TGTGCCAGCAGCCAAGTTTTGGGTAACTATGGCTACACCTTC; CDR3 protein: CASSQVLGNYGYTF
V gene: TRBV24-1; J gene: TRBJ2-5; D gene: -; clone size: few; CDR3 DNA: TGTGCCACCAGTGTTTCACCCCAAGAGACCCAGTACTTC; CDR3 protein: CATSVSPQETQYF
V gene: TRBV29-1; J gene: TRBJ1-1; D gene: -; clone size: -; CDR3 DNA: TGCAGCGTCACAAAGGCAAACACTGAAGCTTTCTTT; CDR3 protein: CSVTKANTEAFF
V gene: TRBV7-2; J gene: TRBJ2-7; D gene: -; clone size: -; CDR3 DNA: TGTGCCAGCAGCCGTACTCGAGACTACGAGCAGTACTTC; CDR3 protein: CASSRTRDYEQYF
V gene: TRBV19; J gene: TRBJ1-2; D gene: TRBD1; clone size: -; CDR3 DNA: TGTGCCAGTAGTATAAAGACAGGGGACTATGGCTACACCTTC; CDR3 protein: CASSIKTGDYGYTF
V gene: TRBV24-1; J gene: TRBJ1-5; D gene: -; clone size: -; CDR3 DNA: TGTGCCACCAGTGATTTGTCGGGCCCCAGTGAATATAGCAATCAGCCCCAGCATTTT; CDR3 protein: CATSDLSGPSEYSNQPQHF
V gene: TRBV6-5; J gene: TRBJ1-2; D gene: TRBD1; clone size: once; CDR3 DNA: TGTGCCAGCAAAAAGGGACAGGGGTTCTATGGCTACACCTTC; CDR3 protein: CASKKGQGFYGYTF
V gene: TRBV19; J gene: TRBJ2-3; D gene: TRBD1; clone size: -; CDR3 DNA: TGTGCCAGTAGTGTTGGACAGGGGGCCTACAGCACAGATACGCAGTATTTT; CDR3 protein: CASSVGQGAYSTDTQYF
V gene: TRBV2; J gene: TRBJ2-5; D gene: -; clone size: -; CDR3 DNA: TGTGCCAGCTTCGGGGGCTCCTCCGAGACCCAGTACTTC; CDR3 protein: CASFGGSSETQYF
V gene: TRBV6-2/TRBV6-3; J gene: TRBJ1-3; D gene: -; clone size: -; CDR3 DNA: TGTGCCAGCAGCCAAGCAGGGGCGGTGAGAAACACCATATATTTT; CDR3 protein: CASSQAGAVRNTIYF
V gene: TRBV3-1/TRBV3-2; J gene: TRBJ2-3; D gene: TRBD1; clone size: -; CDR3 DNA: TGTGCCAGCAGCCAAGAATCGGGACAGGTCTCAGATACGCAGTATTTT; CDR3 protein: CASSQESGQVSDTQYF
V gene: TRBV5-1; J gene: TRBJ1-1; D gene: -; clone size: -; CDR3 DNA: TGCGCCAGCAGCCTCACAGGGAATTGGGACACTGAAGCTTTCTTT; CDR3 protein: CASSLTGNWDTEAFF
V gene: TRBV6-5; J gene: TRBJ1-2; D gene: -; clone size: -; CDR3 DNA: TGTGCCAGCAGTTTTGGGCAGGCCCGTGGCTACACCTTC; CDR3 protein: CASSFGQARGYTF
V gene: TRBV30; J gene: TRBJ1-5; D gene: TRBD1; clone size: -; CDR3 DNA: TGTGCCTGGAGTTTGACAGGGGGCCCGGGCAATCAGCCCCAGCATTTT; CDR3 protein: CAWSLTGGPGNQPQHF